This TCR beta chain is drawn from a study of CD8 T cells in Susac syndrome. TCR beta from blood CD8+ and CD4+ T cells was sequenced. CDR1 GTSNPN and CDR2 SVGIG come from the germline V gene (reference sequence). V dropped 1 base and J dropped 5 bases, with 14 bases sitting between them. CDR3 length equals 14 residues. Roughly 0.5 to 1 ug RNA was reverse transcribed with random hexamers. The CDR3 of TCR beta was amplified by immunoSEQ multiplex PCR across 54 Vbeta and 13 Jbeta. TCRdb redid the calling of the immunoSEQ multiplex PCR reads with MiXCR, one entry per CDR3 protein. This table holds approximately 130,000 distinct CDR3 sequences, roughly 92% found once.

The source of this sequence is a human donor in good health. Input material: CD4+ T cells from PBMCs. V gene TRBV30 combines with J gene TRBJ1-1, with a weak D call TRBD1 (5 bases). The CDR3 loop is CAWSASPGKTEAFF. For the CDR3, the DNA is TGTGCCTGGAGTGCAAGTCCAGGGAAAACTGAAGCTTTCTTT.